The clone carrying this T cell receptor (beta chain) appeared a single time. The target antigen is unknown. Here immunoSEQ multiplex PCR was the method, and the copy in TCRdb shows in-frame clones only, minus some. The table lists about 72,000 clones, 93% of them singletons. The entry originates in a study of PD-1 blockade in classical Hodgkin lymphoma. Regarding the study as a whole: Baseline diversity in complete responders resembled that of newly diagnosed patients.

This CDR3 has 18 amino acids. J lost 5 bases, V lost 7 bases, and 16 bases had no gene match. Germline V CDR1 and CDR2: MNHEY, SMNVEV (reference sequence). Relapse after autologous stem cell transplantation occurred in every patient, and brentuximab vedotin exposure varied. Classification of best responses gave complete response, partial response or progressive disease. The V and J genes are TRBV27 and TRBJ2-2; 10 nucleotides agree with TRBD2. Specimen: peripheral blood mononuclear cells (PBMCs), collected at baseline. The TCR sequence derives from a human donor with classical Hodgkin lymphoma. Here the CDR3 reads CASTPQGLAGVGTGELFF. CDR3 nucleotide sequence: TGTGCCAGCACCCCTCAGGGGCTAGCGGGAGTAGGTACCGGGGAGCTGTTTTTT.